Listed here are 25 T cell receptor beta chains from one sample, sequenced in a study of shared clonotypes between healthy human individuals. Produced via immunoSEQ multiplex PCR; TCRdb's table is partial and in-frame only. The repertoire holds roughly 1.5 million clones, 95% to 99% seen once, with roughly 0.4% in the top ten. What was sequenced was naive CD4+ T cells sorted from blood. The subset here: CD45RA+ positively selected. The receptors were gathered from a man aged 25 to 40 in good health.

The rearrangement joins TRBV6-6 to TRBJ1-5; D is unresolved. V lost 6 bases to trimming and J lost 5 bases, with 8 bases between them. CDR1 and CDR2 (germline): MNHNY, SVGAGI (reference sequence). CDR3 size: 12 residues. The CDR3 sequence is CASSPNYQPQHF. The CDR3 DNA sequence: TGTGCCAGCAGCCCAAACTATCAGCCCCAGCATTTT.

This CDR3 is CASSEETSDEQFF. As DNA, the CDR3 is TGTGCCAGCAGTGAAGAGACTAGCGATGAGCAGTTCTTC. The V and J genes are TRBV2 and TRBJ2-1, with 8 positions matching TRBD2. The ends lost 1 base at V and 8 bases at J; junction bases unmatched: 1. The CDR3 sequence is 13 residues long. Germline values: CDR1 SNHLY, CDR2 FYNNEI. The whole variable domain, filled in from reference TRBV2 and TRBJ2-1, reads EPEVTQTPSHQVTQMGQEVILRCVPISNHLYFYWYRQILGQKVEFLVSFYNNEISEKSEIFDDQFSVERPDGSNFTLKIRSTKLEDSAMYFCASSEETSDEQFFGPGTRLTVL.

This rearrangement joins TRBV18 to TRBJ1-5, with a possible D match to TRBD1 (5 bases). Germline V CDR1 and CDR2: KGHSH, LQKENI. Trimming took off 6 bases at V and 1 base at J, with 13 bases between the two ends. This CDR3 has 15 amino acids. CDR3 DNA sequence: TGTGCCAGCTCGCCGACAGACTTGAGCAATCAGCCCCAGCATTTT. Residues: CASSPTDLSNQPQHF.

The chain uses TRBV30 and TRBJ2-5, with 9 bases matching TRBD2. Germline CDR1 GTSNPN, CDR2 SVGIG (reference sequence). The CDR3 is 15 residues long. J gave up 8 bases and V 2 bases, and 12 bases lay outside the gene matches. The CDR3 nucleotides read TGTGCCTGGAGTCCACCGCTAGCGGGAACACTAACCCAGTACTTC. Translated, it gives CAWSPPLAGTLTQYF.

The V gene is TRBV28, the J gene TRBJ1-5; D is uncertain. Germline V lookup: CDR1 MDHEN, CDR2 SYDVKM. The CDR3 runs to 12 residues. The germline V and J ends were trimmed by 2 bases and 9 bases, with 8 bases remaining between them. The CDR3 nucleotides read TGTGCCAGCAGTTTAGATAAACTGCCCCAGCATTTT. Its translation is CASSLDKLPQHF.

The chain couples TRBV2 to TRBJ2-6, with D unclear. V lost 5 bases, J lost 1 base, and 15 bases lay in between. The CDR3 runs 17 residues. Looked up from germline, CDR1 is SNHLY and CDR2 is FYNNEI. The CDR3 DNA is TGTGCCAGCAGTCCCCAAGGCAGAATGTCTGGGGCCAACGTCCTGACTTTC. The encoded protein is CASSPQGRMSGANVLTF.

The DNA for the CDR3 is TGCGCCAGCAGCTCTCTGACCTATGGCTACACCTTC. This encodes CASSSLTYGYTF. The gene calls are TRBV5-1 and TRBJ1-2; D is ambiguous. This CDR3 is 12 amino acids long. The V end was cut by 3 bases, the J end by 4 bases, with 7 bases between. Germline values: CDR1 SGHRS, CDR2 YFSETQ.

The genes are TRBV7-9 and TRBJ2-1; 10 positions agree with TRBD2. CDR1 is SEHNR and CDR2 is FQNEAQ in the germline V gene (reference sequence). V lost 4 bases to trimming and J lost 10 bases; unmatched junction nucleotides: 10. CDR3 length: 15 residues. This CDR3 reads CASSYPGTSEREQFF. The CDR3 DNA sequence: TGTGCCAGCAGCTACCCGGGGACTAGCGAGAGGGAGCAGTTCTTC.

Concerning this clone: Other nucleotide sequences from this sample produce the same CDR3. The rearrangement links TRBV5-4 to TRBJ2-7; TRBD2 is a possible D gene (5 bases). From germline, CDR1 is SGHNT and CDR2 YYREEE (reference sequence). This CDR3 contains 13 residues. V was shortened by 2 bases and J by 4 bases, with 10 bases between the two germline ends. For the CDR3, the DNA is TGTGCCAGCAGCTTACCGGGAAGATACGAGCAGTACTTC. This gives the protein CASSLPGRYEQYF.

This sequence joins TRBV10-2 and TRBJ1-1; D not certain. CDR1 and CDR2 from the germline V gene are WSHSY and SAAADI. This CDR3 comprises 14 residues. Trimming took off 2 bases at V and 1 base at J, with 8 bases between the two ends. In nucleotides, the CDR3 is TGCGCCAGCAGTGAGATTGCCGGGAACACTGAAGCTTTCTTT. Protein product: CASSEIAGNTEAFF.

A word on this clone: Other DNA variants within this sample encode the same CDR3. This sequence joins TRBV29-1 and TRBJ2-5; possibly TRBD1 for D (6 bases). Germline assignment: CDR1 SQVTM and CDR2 ANQGSEA. CDR3 size: 13 residues. V was cut by 6 bases and J by 0 bases, with 11 bases left in between. The CDR3 bases are TGCAGCGTCGCCGGACAGTACCAAGAGACCCAGTACTTC. It translates to CSVAGQYQETQYF.

Regarding this clone: Other DNA sequences of this sample code for an identical CDR3. The rearrangement joins TRBV5-1 to TRBJ2-1; no definite D call. Per germline, CDR1 SGHRS and CDR2 YFSETQ. The CDR3 spans 15 residues. V shed 0 bases and J shed 0 bases, with 7 bases lying between them. The CDR3, as DNA: TGCGCCAGCAGCTTGGCAGCCAGCTCCTACAATGAGCAGTTCTTC. This codes for CASSLAASSYNEQFF.

The rearrangement joins TRBV5-1 to TRBJ1-4; weak D call: TRBD1 (6 bases). Trimming removed 4 bases at V and 8 bases at J, with 15 bases between. This CDR3 region has 14 residues. Germline V gene lookup returns CDR1 SGHRS and CDR2 YFSETQ. CDR3 protein: CASSATGREEKLFF. Written as DNA, the CDR3 is TGCGCCAGCAGCGCAACAGGGAGGGAGGAAAAACTGTTTTTT.

This chain uses TRBV9 with TRBJ2-2; a weak D match, TRBD2 (6 bases). This CDR3 has 16 residues. V shed 0 bases and J shed 5 bases, with 14 bases lying between them. Germline loops: CDR1 SGDLS, CDR2 YYNGEE. The CDR3 spells CASSVVDSGETGELFF. CDR3 DNA: TGTGCCAGCAGCGTAGTTGATAGCGGCGAAACCGGGGAGCTGTTTTTT.

V and J are TRBV6-1 and TRBJ2-6; D is uncertain. Per the germline V gene, CDR1 is MNHNS and CDR2 is SASEGT. The CDR3 totals 13 residues. Trimming removed 8 bases from V and 0 bases from J, with 5 bases in between. The CDR3 loop reads CASLHSGANVLTF. The DNA for the CDR3 is TGTGCCAGCCTACACTCTGGGGCCAACGTCCTGACTTTC.

The chain uses TRBV11-2 and TRBJ1-2; TRBD1 aligns across 7 bases. V gave up 1 base and J gave up 8 bases; unmatched junction bases: 4. The CDR3 is made up of 13 amino acids. In germline, CDR1 is SGHAT, CDR2 FQNNGV. DNA for the CDR3: TGTGCCAGCAGCTTAGTCCAGGGGGTAGGCTACACCTTC. The encoded protein is CASSLVQGVGYTF.

The rearrangement uses TRBV27 and TRBJ1-5, with D unclear. CDR3 size: 13 residues. Germline V gene data show CDR1 as MNHEY and CDR2 as SMNVEV (reference sequence). Trimming left V 2 bases short and J 3 bases short, with 5 bases between. CDR3 nucleotides: TGTGCCAGCAGTTTAAACAACAATCAGCCCCAGCATTTT. Translating gives CASSLNNNQPQHF.

The chain recombines TRBV7-2 with TRBJ2-2; 7 positions match TRBD2. The V gene's germline CDR1 is SGHTA and CDR2 FQGNSA. The CDR3 runs 15 residues. J gave up 6 bases and V 4 bases, and 8 bases lay outside the gene matches. The CDR3 nucleotides are TGTGCCAGCAGCTCTGTTGCGGGAGCTTCCGGGGAGCTGTTTTTT. Residues: CASSSVAGASGELFF.

The CDR3 region is CAIGQGNYGYTF. For the CDR3, the DNA is TGTGCCATCGGACAGGGGAACTATGGCTACACCTTC. The genes are TRBV10-3 and TRBJ1-2, with 9 nucleotides matching TRBD1. The CDR3 runs to 12 residues. V lost 8 bases and J lost 2; bases outside the gene matches: 0. Germline V CDR1 and CDR2: ENHRY, SYGVKD.

Only one count was recorded for this clone. Here the CDR3 DNA reads TGTGCCAGCAGCTTGTATAGCCAAGAGACCCAGTACTTC. Translated: CASSLYSQETQYF. The V call is TRBV11-3, the J call TRBJ2-5, with D unclear. The CDR3 totals 13 residues. Germline values: CDR1 SGHNT, CDR2 YENEEA. Trimming removed 3 bases at V and 1 base at J, with 6 bases between.

This CDR3 is CASSPTGLPTYEQYF. The DNA for the CDR3 is TGCGCCAGCAGCCCAACGGGACTGCCCACCTACGAGCAGTACTTC. The rearrangement links TRBV5-1 to TRBJ2-7; possible D gene TRBD2, 6 bases. The CDR3 covers 15 residues. CDR1 is SGHRS and CDR2 is YFSETQ in the germline V gene. The ends were cut back, 4 bases at V and 2 bases at J, with 16 bases in the middle.

The rearrangement uses TRBV5-1 and TRBJ2-7; D gene uncertain. The CDR3 sequence is 14 residues long. Deletions cut 0 bases from V and 2 bases from J, with 9 bases between. The germline gives CDR1 SGHRS, CDR2 YFSETQ. DNA for the CDR3: TGCGCCAGCAGCTTGGTCGCTACCACCTACGAGCAGTACTTC. It encodes CASSLVATTYEQYF.

This chain links TRBV7-2 with TRBJ2-7, with a possible D match to TRBD2 (6 bases). Trimming cost V 2 bases and J 2 bases, with 13 bases left between them. The CDR3 sequence is 15 residues long. Germline assignment: CDR1 SGHTA and CDR2 FQGNSA. CDR3 DNA: TGTGCCAGCAGCTTATCGGAGGGGATAGCCTACGAGCAGTACTTC. It translates to CASSLSEGIAYEQYF.

The CDR3 region is CSAPAGAKVLEQFF. The CDR3 DNA reads as TGCAGCGCCCCTGCGGGAGCGAAAGTGCTTGAGCAGTTCTTC. This chain connects TRBV29-1 to TRBJ2-1, with 7 bases that match TRBD2. J was trimmed by 9 bases and V by 7 bases; bases with no gene match: 15. Germline V gene lookup returns CDR1 SQVTM and CDR2 ANQGSEA. The CDR3 contains 14 residues.

The CDR3 DNA reads TGTGCCAGCAGTGTGGACAGCCTGAACACCGGGGAGCTGTTTTTT. Translation: CASSVDSLNTGELFF. This sequence joins TRBV2 and TRBJ2-2, with TRBD1 as a possible D gene (6 bases). Germline V lookup: CDR1 SNHLY, CDR2 FYNNEI. Trimming removed 4 bases at V and 1 base at J, with 10 bases between. The CDR3 is 15 residues long.